Presented here are 3 T cell receptor beta chains from one specimen sequenced in a study of identical twins. TCRdb recomputed calls from the 5' RACE reads with MiXCR, one row per CDR3 protein. There are fewer than 800,000 distinct CDR3 sequences in the sample; under 8.5% occur only once, and 1.5% to 2% lies in the top ten. This sample was shared with a second study, whose subject was yellow fever vaccine responses in identical twins.

The material sequenced was PBMCs. The source is a woman between 18 and 30 years old in good health.

The rearrangement uses TRBV24-1 and TRBJ2-7; tentatively, D is TRBD1 or TRBD2 (6 bases each). The CDR3 runs 13 residues. The V end was cut by 1 base, the J end by 6 bases, with 9 bases between. Germline CDR1 reads KGHDR; CDR2 reads SFDVKD. DNA of the CDR3: TGTGCCACCAGTGATTTTAGGGGGGCCGAGCAGTACTTC. Protein product: CATSDFRGAEQYF.

This clonotype has a count of ten or more. This chain uses TRBV24-1 with TRBJ2-7; D call uncertain. The CDR3 sequence is 11 residues long. With 9 bases removed from V and 2 bases from J, the gap between germline ends came to 7 bases. Germline CDR1 KGHDR, CDR2 SFDVKD. CDR3 amino acids: CATRTAYEQYF. The CDR3 bases are TGTGCCACCCGCACGGCCTACGAGCAGTACTTC.

V usage is TRBV15 and J usage is TRBJ2-5; D is unclear. The germline V gene has CDR1 LNHNV and CDR2 YYDKDF (reference sequence). The V end lost 2 bases, the J end lost 2 bases, and 9 bases lay between the germline ends. The CDR3 has 14 residues. This chain's CDR3 is CATSRPDLQETQYF. The CDR3 region has the DNA TGTGCCACCAGCAGACCCGACTTACAAGAGACCCAGTACTTC.